What follows is one T cell receptor beta chain and its context. Participants spanned ages roughly 18 to 90 years and resided in roughly 26 US areas. Up to 2 weeks before entering the study, exposed participants had met a COVID-19 case. TCRdb's table, derived via immunoSEQ multiplex PCR, lists solely in-frame clones and lacks some. The sample consists of nearly 300,000 clones, roughly nine tenths of them appearing once. The source of the sample is a study of blood T cell repertoires in COVID-19. For the study at large: The cDNA or gDNA used as material had been derived from T cells, B-cell-depleted T cells, or PBMCs.

CDR1 is SEHNR and CDR2 is FQNEAQ in the germline V gene (reference sequence). The ends were cut back, 7 bases at V and 3 bases at J, with 12 bases in the middle. The CDR3 contains 13 residues. The chain combines TRBV7-9 with TRBJ1-2; weak D call: TRBD1 (5 bases). The TCR sequence derives from a woman aged 50 to 60 who had been exposed to COVID-19. The sequencing input was PBMCs or T cells enriched from blood (not recorded which). For the CDR3, the DNA is TGTGCCAGCAACGATGGAGGGGACTATGGCTACACCTTC. This gives the protein CASNDGGDYGYTF.